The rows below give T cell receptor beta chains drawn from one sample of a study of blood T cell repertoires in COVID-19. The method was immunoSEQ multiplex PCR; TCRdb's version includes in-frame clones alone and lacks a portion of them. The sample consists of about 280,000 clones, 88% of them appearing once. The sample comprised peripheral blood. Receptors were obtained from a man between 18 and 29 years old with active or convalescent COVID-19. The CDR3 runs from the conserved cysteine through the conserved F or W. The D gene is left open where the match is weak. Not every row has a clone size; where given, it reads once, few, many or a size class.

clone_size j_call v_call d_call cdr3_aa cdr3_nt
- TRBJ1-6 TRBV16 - CASSQSRTYSYNSPLHF TGTGCCAGCAGCCAATCGAGGACTTACTCCTATAATTCACCCCTCCACTTT
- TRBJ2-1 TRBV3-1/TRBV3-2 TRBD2 CAPGGRGDEQFF TGTGCCCCGGGAGGCCGAGGGGATGAGCAGTTCTTC
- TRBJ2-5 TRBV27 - CASSLTVQETQYF TGTGCCAGCAGTCTGACAGTACAAGAGACCCAGTACTTC
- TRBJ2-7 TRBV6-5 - CASSFGQTYEQYF TGTGCCAGCAGTTTCGGACAGACCTACGAGCAGTACTTC
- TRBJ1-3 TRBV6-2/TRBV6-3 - CASSNGHSGNTIYF TGTGCCAGCAGTAACGGACACTCTGGAAACACCATATATTTT
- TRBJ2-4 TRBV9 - CASRSSDSKNIQYF TGTGCCAGCAGGTCCTCGGACAGTAAAAACATTCAGTACTTC
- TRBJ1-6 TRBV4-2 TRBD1 CASSQEQDRGPPPLHF TGTGCCAGCAGCCAAGAGCAGGACAGGGGGCCCCCACCCCTCCACTTT
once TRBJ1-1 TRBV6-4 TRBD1 CASSDSIPGTGKYLSEAFF TGTGCCAGCAGTGACTCGATCCCCGGGACAGGGAAGTATCTATCTGAAGCTTTCTTT
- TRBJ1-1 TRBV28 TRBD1 CASSFNRGPGTEAFF TGTGCCAGCAGTTTTAACAGGGGGCCGGGCACTGAAGCTTTCTTT
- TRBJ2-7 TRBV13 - CASSFLSYEQYF TGTGCCAGCAGCTTCCTCTCCTACGAGCAGTACTTC
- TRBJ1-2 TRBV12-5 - CASGLVGGPFYGYTF TGTGCTAGTGGTTTAGTTGGAGGGCCTTTCTATGGCTACACCTTC
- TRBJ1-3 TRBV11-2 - CASSRWGGPTGNTIYF TGTGCCAGCAGCCGGTGGGGGGGGCCGACTGGAAACACCATATATTTT
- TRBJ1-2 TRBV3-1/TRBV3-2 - CASSQSGFEVF TGTGCCAGCAGCCAGTCAGGGTTTGAGGTGTTC
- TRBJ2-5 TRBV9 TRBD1 CASSVPGQGGATQYF TGTGCCAGCAGCGTCCCGGGACAGGGGGGAGCGACCCAGTACTTC
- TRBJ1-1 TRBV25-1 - CASQWNTEAFF TGTGCCAGTCAGTGGAACACTGAAGCTTTCTTT
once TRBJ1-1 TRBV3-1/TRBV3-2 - CASSHSGGPEAFF TGTGCCAGCAGCCATTCCGGGGGACCTGAAGCTTTCTTT
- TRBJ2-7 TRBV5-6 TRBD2 CASSHPGGGSGREQYF TGTGCCAGCAGCCACCCCGGCGGGGGATCGGGTCGCGAGCAGTACTTC
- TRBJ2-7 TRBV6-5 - CASWHPANSYEQYF TGTGCCAGCTGGCATCCAGCGAACTCCTACGAGCAGTACTTC
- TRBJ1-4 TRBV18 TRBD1 CASSRRQGGDEKLFF TGTGCCAGCTCACGTCGTCAGGGGGGAGATGAAAAACTGTTTTTT
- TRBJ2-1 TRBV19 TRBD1 CASSIDEGQKPDEQFF TGTGCCAGTAGTATAGACGAGGGACAGAAACCGGATGAGCAGTTCTTC
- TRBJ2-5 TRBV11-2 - CATSPGTAKETQYF TGTGCCACCTCGCCCGGGACTGCTAAAGAGACCCAGTACTTC
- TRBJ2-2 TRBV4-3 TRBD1 CASSQDRGLGGELFF TGCGCCAGCAGCCAAGACAGGGGGCTTGGGGGGGAGCTGTTTTTT
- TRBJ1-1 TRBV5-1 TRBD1 CASTLRGDSGKNTEAFF TGCGCCAGCACCCTGCGTGGGGACAGTGGGAAGAACACTGAAGCTTTCTTT
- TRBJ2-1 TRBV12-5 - CASGLVPVQIF TGTGCTAGTGGTTTGGTACCAGTACAAATCTTC
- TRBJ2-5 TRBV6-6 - CASSYDWTGRGQYF TGTGCCAGCAGTTACGACTGGACTGGGAGAGGCCAGTACTTC
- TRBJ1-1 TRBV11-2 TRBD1 CASSSRGPPEAFF TGTGCCAGCAGCTCGAGGGGGCCGCCTGAAGCTTTCTTT
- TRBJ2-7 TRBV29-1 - CSVWGTSYEQYF TGCAGCGTTTGGGGCACATCCTACGAGCAGTACTTC
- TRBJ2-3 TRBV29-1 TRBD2 CSVARTSGGTDTQYF TGCAGCGTCGCCAGGACTAGCGGAGGCACAGATACGCAGTATTTT
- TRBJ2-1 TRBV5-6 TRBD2 CASSLTLAGGEQFF TGTGCCAGCAGCTTAACTCTCGCCGGGGGGGAGCAGTTCTTC
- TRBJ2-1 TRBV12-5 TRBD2 CASGLVLSGGANEQFF TGTGCTAGTGGTTTGGTACTGAGCGGGGGGGCCAATGAGCAGTTCTTC
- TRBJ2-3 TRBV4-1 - CASSQVGADTQYF TGCGCCAGCAGCCAAGTCGGGGCAGATACGCAGTATTTT
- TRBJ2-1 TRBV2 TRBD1 CAFDRGNEQFF TGTGCCTTCGACAGGGGGAATGAGCAGTTCTTC
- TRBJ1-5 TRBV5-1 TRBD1 CASSADGQGNQPQHF TGCGCCAGCAGCGCTGACGGACAGGGCAATCAGCCCCAGCATTTT
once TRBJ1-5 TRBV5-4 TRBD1 CASSQDRGRIQPQHF TGTGCCAGCAGCCAGGACAGGGGGCGTATTCAGCCCCAGCATTTT
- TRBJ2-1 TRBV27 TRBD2 CASSLAGAGPYNEQFF TGTGCCAGCAGTCTAGCTGGAGCGGGGCCCTACAATGAGCAGTTCTTC
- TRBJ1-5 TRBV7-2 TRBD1 CASSLDGTGNQPQHF TGTGCCAGCAGCTTAGACGGGACAGGGAATCAGCCCCAGCATTTT
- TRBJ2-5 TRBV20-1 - CSGPSPETQYF TGCAGTGGGCCTAGCCCAGAGACCCAGTACTTC
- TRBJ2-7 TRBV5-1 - CASSLEGATYEQYF TGCGCCAGCAGCTTGGAAGGGGCGACCTACGAGCAGTACTTC
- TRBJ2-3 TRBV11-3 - CASSLGQHSTDTQYF TGTGCCAGCAGCTTAGGACAGCACAGCACAGATACGCAGTATTTT
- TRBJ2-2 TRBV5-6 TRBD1 CASSPGTENGELFF TGTGCCAGCAGTCCCGGGACAGAGAACGGGGAGCTGTTTTTT
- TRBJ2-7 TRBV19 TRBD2 CASRYGTSGSYEQYF TGTGCCAGTAGATACGGGACTAGCGGCTCCTACGAGCAGTACTTC
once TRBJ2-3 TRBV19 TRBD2 CASSTGGALTDTQYF TGTGCCAGTAGTACCGGGGGGGCCTTGACAGATACGCAGTATTTT
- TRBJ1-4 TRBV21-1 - CASSPDREGEKLFF TGTGCCAGCAGCCCGGACAGGGAAGGTGAAAAACTGTTTTTT
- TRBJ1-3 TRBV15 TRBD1 CATRDRGRNTIYF TGTGCCACCAGAGACAGGGGTAGAAACACCATATATTTT
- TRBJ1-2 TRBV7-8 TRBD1 CASSFRQGTRSNYGYTF TGTGCCAGCAGCTTCAGACAGGGTACCCGAAGTAACTATGGCTACACCTTC
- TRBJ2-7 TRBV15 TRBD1 CATSSDRGEQYF TGTGCCACCAGCAGTGACAGGGGCGAGCAGTACTTC
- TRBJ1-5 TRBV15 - CATSRGRSNQPQHF TGTGCCACCAGCAGGGGGAGAAGCAATCAGCCCCAGCATTTT
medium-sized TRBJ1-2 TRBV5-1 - CASREGVTRSYGYTF TGCGCCAGCCGCGAGGGGGTCACTCGGAGCTATGGCTACACCTTC
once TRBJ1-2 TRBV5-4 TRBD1 CASSSGTGGDYGYTF TGTGCCAGCAGCTCAGGGACAGGGGGAGACTATGGCTACACCTTC